Detailed here is one T cell receptor (beta chain). Clones were read by immunoSEQ multiplex PCR, and TCRdb kept only the in-frame ones, dropping some. The sample shows approximately 190,000 clones, 80% to 85% of them seen only once. The data originate from a study of blood T cell repertoires in COVID-19. The V and J ends lost 5 bases and 3 bases respectively, with 13 bases between them. The CDR3 length is 14 residues. The germline V gene encodes CDR1 SGHAT and CDR2 FQNNGV. The chain employs TRBV11-2 and TRBJ1-1; D is perhaps TRBD1 (5 bases). Material for sequencing was peripheral blood. This TCR was sampled from a human donor in a cohort sampled during active COVID-19. CDR3 nucleotide sequence: TGTGCCAGCAGCAGATCGGGGGTTTACACTGAAGCTTTCTTT. Amino acid sequence: CASSRSGVYTEAFF. The full variable domain, its missing parts supplied by reference TRBV11-2 and TRBJ1-1, is EAGVAQSPRYKIIEKRQSVAFWCNPISGHATLYWYQQILGQGPKLLIQFQNNGVVDDSQLPKDRFSAERLKGVDSTLKIQPAKLEDSAVYLCASSRSGVYTEAFFGQGTRLTVV.